These 27 T cell receptor beta chains were all obtained from the same sample, sequenced in a study of post-analysis software for immune sequencing data. General study results and limits: TRBV5-6, TRBV5-1 and TRBV20-1 belonged to a set of roughly 5 TRBV segments that were more frequent in patients than controls.

Their specific antigens are unknown. TCR beta cDNA libraries had unique molecular identifiers. TCRdb ran MiXCR on the PCR reads and lists one entry per CDR3 protein. The sample lists a few hundred thousand distinct CDR3 sequences, roughly 34% occurring once. The sequencing sample was made of blood. Receptors originate from a girl between 2 and 17 years old with multiple sclerosis.

This clonotype showed up just a few times. This chain uses TRBV5-6 with TRBJ1-6; no firm D call. Between the trimmed V and J ends, which lost 4 bases and 0 bases, there was a span of 11 bases. The CDR3 totals 16 residues. The V gene's germline CDR1 is SGHDT and CDR2 YYEEEE. CDR3 in amino acids: CASSHGRDSYNSPLHF. The CDR3 nucleotides are TGTGCCAGCAGCCATGGTCGGGACTCCTATAATTCACCCCTCCACTTT.

The chain joins TRBV29-1 to TRBJ2-3; TRBD1 or TRBD2 may be the D gene (5 bases each). The germline V gene encodes CDR1 SQVTM and CDR2 ANQGSEA. Deletions cut 8 bases from V and 2 bases from J, with 14 bases between. This CDR3 spans 13 amino acids. The CDR3, as DNA: TGCAGCATCACGGGACGCTACACAGATACGCAGTATTTT. Protein: CSITGRYTDTQYF.

V is TRBV29-1 and J is TRBJ1-1; TRBD1 is a possible D gene (5 bases). Per germline, CDR1 SQVTM and CDR2 ANQGSEA. V was cut by 4 bases and J by 6 bases, with 12 bases left in between. This CDR3 contains 12 residues. The chain's CDR3 is CSVVARDAEAFF. The CDR3 DNA sequence: TGCAGCGTTGTGGCTCGGGACGCTGAAGCTTTCTTT.

The chain combines TRBV20-1 with TRBJ2-7, with no clear D. This CDR3 spans 13 amino acids. Germline CDR1 reads DFQATT; CDR2 reads SNEGSKA (reference sequence). Trimming shortened V by 0 bases and J by 2 bases, and 8 bases separated the two germline ends. In nucleotides, the CDR3 is TGCAGTGCTAGAGATTTCCAGGCCTACGAGCAGTACTTC. It translates to CSARDFQAYEQYF.

The genes are TRBV7-2 and TRBJ2-1; no clear D. V was clipped by 1 base and J by 9 bases, with 13 bases between them. This CDR3 comprises 14 residues. CDR1 and CDR2 (germline): SGHTA, FQGNSA. The CDR3 nucleotides are TGTGCCAGCAGCTTAGTCTACTCAGGCGTTGAGCAGTTCTTC. Its protein product is CASSLVYSGVEQFF.

V gene TRBV20-1 combines with J gene TRBJ1-6, with 8 bases aligning to TRBD1. This CDR3 contains 15 residues. V lost 6 bases and J lost 5; bases outside the gene matches: 9. Germline CDR1 and CDR2: DFQATT and SNEGSKA (reference sequence). The CDR3 here is CSASGQGTNNSPLHF. The CDR3, as DNA: TGCAGTGCCTCTGGACAGGGAACTAATAATTCACCCCTCCACTTT.

The chain joins TRBV12-3 or TRBV12-4 to TRBJ2-2; 7 positions match TRBD2. Trimming cost V 1 base and J 5 bases; bases outside gene matches: 10. The CDR3 extends over 17 amino acids. This CDR3 is CASSLVSGALRTGELFF. The CDR3 region has the DNA TGTGCCAGCAGTTTAGTCAGCGGGGCCCTGAGGACCGGGGAGCTGTTTTTT.

This clonotype came up a few times. The chain couples TRBV12-3 or TRBV12-4 to TRBJ2-5; D might be TRBD2 (5 bases). The V end lost 3 bases, the J end lost 7 bases, and 15 bases lay between the germline ends. The CDR3 is made up of 14 amino acids. CDR3 nucleotide sequence: TGTGCCAGCAGTTTTGGGCGGACTCGGGGGACCCAGTACTTC. Translated: CASSFGRTRGTQYF.

The CDR3 DNA follows: TGTGCCATCAGTGAGTCCCGCAGAGGAGAGACCCAGTACTTC. Its translation: CAISESRRGETQYF. This chain links TRBV10-3 with TRBJ2-5; no reliable D call. Germline V gene sequence: CDR1 ENHRY, CDR2 SYGVKD. The length of the CDR3 is 14 residues. Trimming left V 0 bases short and J 4 bases short, with 9 bases between.

The sample holds many counts of this clonotype. V gene TRBV6-5 combines with J gene TRBJ2-4, with a weak D call TRBD1 (6 bases). Germline V gene data show CDR1 as MNHEY and CDR2 as SVGAGI. Trimming took off 6 bases at V and 6 bases at J, with 9 bases between the two ends. This CDR3 comprises 12 residues. CDR3 loop: CASRSQGNIQYF. For the CDR3, the DNA is TGTGCCAGCAGGTCACAGGGAAACATTCAGTACTTC.

The gene calls are TRBV7-9 and TRBJ2-1; 8 bases align to TRBD1. In germline, CDR1 is SEHNR, CDR2 FQNEAQ (reference sequence). V lost 5 bases and J lost 8; bases outside the gene matches: 11. CDR3 size: 15 residues. CDR3 nucleotide sequence: TGTGCCAGCAGCACTCGAAAGGACAGGGTCGATGAGCAGTTCTTC. Residues: CASSTRKDRVDEQFF.

The chain links TRBV6-5 to TRBJ2-7; the D call may be TRBD1 or TRBD2 (6 bases each). Germline V gene lookup returns CDR1 MNHEY and CDR2 SVGAGI. The V end lost 2 bases, the J end lost 0 bases, and 11 bases lay between the germline ends. This CDR3 contains 15 residues. CDR3 sequence (DNA): TGTGCCAGCAGTTACAAGGGGGGAGTCTCCTACGAGCAGTACTTC. Amino acids: CASSYKGGVSYEQYF.

This clonotype has only a few counts. The chain carries TRBV20-1 and TRBJ1-1; D remains ambiguous. The CDR3 is 13 amino acids. Germline V gene sequence: CDR1 DFQATT, CDR2 SNEGSKA (reference sequence). With 0 bases removed from V and 3 bases from J, the gap between germline ends came to 8 bases. CDR3 DNA sequence: TGCAGTGCTAGAGATGGTAGGGACACTGAAGCTTTCTTT. Translation: CSARDGRDTEAFF.

This rearrangement joins TRBV2 to TRBJ2-5; D remains unclear. CDR1 is SNHLY and CDR2 is FYNNEI in the germline V gene. CDR3 length: 12 amino acids. V lost 7 bases, J lost 2 bases, and 8 bases lay in between. The CDR3 bases are TGTGCCAGCACTGTACAGCAAGAGACCCAGTACTTC. It encodes CASTVQQETQYF.

V and J are TRBV29-1 and TRBJ2-3; 7 bases align to TRBD1. Germline V lookup: CDR1 SQVTM, CDR2 ANQGSEA. The V gene end was trimmed by 2 bases and the J gene end by 2 bases; junction bases not matched to a gene: 7. The CDR3 is 15 amino acids. The CDR3 sequence: CSVERDRVSTDTQYF. CDR3 sequence (DNA): TGCAGCGTTGAACGAGACAGGGTGTCCACAGATACGCAGTATTTT.

This sequence joins TRBV4-1 and TRBJ2-2; tentative D call: TRBD1 (5 bases). This CDR3 spans 15 amino acids. The V gene's germline CDR1 is MGHRA and CDR2 YSYEKL. V lost 2 bases and J 7 bases, leaving 14 bases between the germline ends. CDR3: CASSQQGSLGGELFF. CDR3 coding DNA: TGCGCCAGCAGCCAACAGGGTTCTTTGGGCGGGGAGCTGTTTTTT.

In DNA form, the CDR3 reads TGCAGTGCTACCCTACCGGACAGTCTTTCTGGGGCCAACGTCCTGACTTTC. Protein sequence: CSATLPDSLSGANVLTF. The genes are TRBV20-1 and TRBJ2-6; maybe TRBD1 (6 bases). V lost 4 bases to trimming and J lost 1 base, with 17 bases between them. CDR3 length equals 17 residues. Germline CDR1 reads DFQATT; CDR2 reads SNEGSKA (reference sequence).

This clonotype was seen more than once but under ten times. V is TRBV20-1 and J is TRBJ2-7; D is possibly TRBD1 (6 bases). The V gene's germline CDR1 is DFQATT and CDR2 SNEGSKA (reference sequence). Between the trimmed V and J ends, which lost 0 bases and 2 bases, there was a span of 8 bases. There are 13 residues in the CDR3. CDR3 amino acids: CSAREQGTYEQYF. The CDR3 DNA sequence: TGCAGTGCTAGAGAACAGGGAACCTACGAGCAGTACTTC.

The table lists this clonotype with a few counts. The chain carries TRBV7-2 and TRBJ1-1, with unresolved D. This CDR3 has 15 amino acids. CDR1 and CDR2 from the germline V gene are SGHTA and FQGNSA. Trimming took 5 bases from V and 4 from J, leaving 17 bases between them. The CDR3 DNA is TGTGCCAGCAGCCCCCATCTCGGTTACGCCACTGAAGCTTTCTTT. Translated, it gives CASSPHLGYATEAFF. Drawing the rest from reference TRBV7-2 and TRBJ1-1, the complete variable domain is GAGVSQSPSNKVTEKGKDVELRCDPISGHTALYWYRQSLGQGLEFLIYFQGNSAPDKSGLPSDRFSAERTGGSVSTLTIQRTQQEDSAVYLCASSPHLGYATEAFFGQGTRLTVV.

The J gene is TRBJ2-5, the V gene TRBV10-3, with no clear D. CDR1 is ENHRY, CDR2 SYGVKD, per germline. The CDR3 runs 11 residues. The V gene lost 6 bases and the J gene lost 11 bases, with 13 bases spanning the gap. CDR3 amino acids: CAIRGLNEQYF. The CDR3 DNA is TGTGCCATCAGGGGTTTGAATGAGCAGTACTTC.

This clonotype has a handful of counts. The V gene is TRBV7-9, the J gene TRBJ2-7; 8 nucleotides line up with TRBD1. The J call is uncertain, as TRBJ2-5 better fits the DNA end. The CDR3 covers 15 residues. The germline CDR1 and CDR2 sequences are SEHNR and FQNEAQ (reference sequence). As DNA, the CDR3 is TGTGCCAGCAGCTTAGTGGCAGGGGGCGCGGAGACCCAGTACTTC. It translates to CASSLVAGGAETQYF.

The genes are TRBV24-1 and TRBJ2-1, with 9 bases matching TRBD2. The length of the CDR3 is 16 residues. Germline V lookup: CDR1 KGHDR, CDR2 SFDVKD. V shed 5 bases, J shed 3 bases, and the junction held 7 bases outside the gene matches. Here the CDR3 DNA reads TGTGCCACCAGTGGGCTAGCGGGGTCTAACTACAATGAGCAGTTCTTC. This gives the protein CATSGLAGSNYNEQFF.

The sample holds a few counts of this clonotype. CDR3 loop: CASIEQNSNQPQHF. The CDR3 DNA follows: TGTGCCAGCATCGAGCAAAATAGCAATCAGCCCCAGCATTTT. This chain uses TRBV6-1 with TRBJ1-5; D is undetermined. Per germline, CDR1 MNHNS and CDR2 SASEGT. The CDR3 totals 14 residues. V lost 7 bases, J lost 0 bases, and 10 bases lay in between.

This clonotype has just a few counts. The rearrangement links TRBV9 to TRBJ2-1; 7 positions agree with TRBD1. Germline CDR1 and CDR2: SGDLS and YYNGEE. The CDR3 loop spans 14 amino acids. J gave up 8 bases and V 7 bases, and 12 bases lay outside the gene matches. Here the CDR3 DNA reads TGTGCCAGCGGGAGACAGGGCGGAATTGATGAGCAGTTCTTC. This translates into CASGRQGGIDEQFF.

The chain has TRBV12-3 or TRBV12-4 and TRBJ1-3, with D unresolved. This CDR3 comprises 14 residues. V shed 3 bases and J shed 2 bases, with 8 bases lying between them. DNA for the CDR3: TGTGCCAGCAGTTTCACACAGACTGGAAACACCATATATTTT. Translated: CASSFTQTGNTIYF.

A few counts support this clonotype. The rearrangement joins TRBV20-1 to TRBJ1-1, with 9 nucleotides matching TRBD1. Germline V gene data show CDR1 as DFQATT and CDR2 as SNEGSKA (reference sequence). This CDR3 comprises 14 residues. Trimming took 3 bases from V and 8 from J; bases not matched to a gene: 10. CDR3 DNA sequence: TGCAGTGCTAGTCCATTGGGACAGGGCCCAGAAGCTTTCTTT. Translating gives CSASPLGQGPEAFF.

The genes are TRBV4-1 and TRBJ2-7; unclear D gene. Per the germline V gene, CDR1 is MGHRA and CDR2 is YSYEKL. This CDR3 has 15 residues. The V and J ends lost 1 base and 0 bases respectively, with 10 bases between them. CDR3 bases: TGCGCCAGCAGCCAAGGGAGCGTTCTCTCCTACGAGCAGTACTTC. It specifies CASSQGSVLSYEQYF.